Sequencing of this T cell receptor (beta chain) was carried out in a study of T cell changes during pregnancy in multiple sclerosis. The CDR3 length is 16 residues. V lost 2 bases, J lost 6 bases, and 19 bases lay in between. The germline CDR1 and CDR2 sequences are SNHLY and FYNNEI. Sequenced by immunoSEQ multiplex PCR; TCRdb stores in-frame clones only, minus some. This repertoire shows 50,000 to 65,000 clones, 93% found once; its top ten account for 2.5% to 3.5%. The sample consisted of CD8+ T cells from peripheral blood mononuclear cells, taken in the second trimester of pregnancy. This sequence joins TRBV2 and TRBJ1-1; a possible D gene is TRBD1 (6 bases). This receptor was identified in a female donor with multiple sclerosis, enrolled in a pregnancy study. CDR3 DNA: TGTGCCAGCAGTGAAAACCCAGGGGTGTTTCTCTCTGAAGCTTTCTTT. This translates into CASSENPGVFLSEAFF.